The 5 T cell receptor beta chains given below trace back to one sample, sequenced in a study of control samples from healthy donors and cancer patients. Clones were read by immunoSEQ multiplex PCR, and TCRdb kept only the in-frame ones, dropping some. This sample has roughly 38,000 clones, with over 65% found just once. The sample consisted of blood. The receptors originated from a man aged 60 to 75 in good health.

V is TRBV7-2 and J is TRBJ1-3; D gene uncertain. Germline V CDR1 and CDR2: SGHTA, FQGNSA. This CDR3 spans 13 amino acids. V gave up 5 bases and J gave up 2 bases, with 7 bases separating them. The CDR3, as DNA: TGTGCCAGCAGCCCCCCGGCTGGAAACACCATATATTTT. As protein: CASSPPAGNTIYF. The full variable domain, its missing parts supplied by reference TRBV7-2 and TRBJ1-3, is GAGVSQSPSNKVTEKGKDVELRCDPISGHTALYWYRQSLGQGLEFLIYFQGNSAPDKSGLPSDRFSAERTGGSVSTLTIQRTQQEDSAVYLCASSPPAGNTIYFGEGSWLTVV.

Only a few counts were recorded for this clone. The DNA for the CDR3 is TGTGCCAGCAGGGCGACAGGGGCCCGCTATGGCTACACCTTC. Translation gives CASRATGARYGYTF. This sequence joins TRBV6-5 and TRBJ1-2; 8 positions agree with TRBD1. The length of the CDR3 is 14 residues. V lost 6 bases to trimming and J lost 4 bases; unmatched junction nucleotides: 7. CDR1 is MNHEY and CDR2 is SVGAGI in the germline V gene.

This chain links TRBV18 with TRBJ1-5, with D tentatively TRBD1 (5 bases). With 2 bases removed from V and 2 bases from J, the gap between germline ends came to 7 bases. This CDR3 spans 14 amino acids. Looked up from germline, CDR1 is KGHSH and CDR2 is LQKENI. CDR3 nucleotides: TGTGCCAGCTCACCAGGAGGGGGCAATCAGCCCCAGCATTTT. It yields the protein CASSPGGGNQPQHF.

This clone was counted once. This chain joins TRBV19 and TRBJ2-7, with a possible D match to TRBD1 (5 bases). V was cut by 6 bases and J by 2 bases, with 11 bases left in between. The CDR3 extends over 13 amino acids. Germline V gene data show CDR1 as LNHDA and CDR2 as SQIVND (reference sequence). In DNA, the CDR3 is TGTGCCAGTAGGGTAACAGGAACCTACGAGCAGTACTTC. Translating it yields CASRVTGTYEQYF. Based on the CDR3 plus reference TRBV19 and TRBJ2-7, the full variable domain is DGGITQSPKYLFRKEGQNVTLSCEQNLNHDAMYWYRQDPGQGLRLIYYSQIVNDFQKGDIAEGYSVSREKKESFPLTVTSAQKNPTAFYLCASRVTGTYEQYFGPGTRLTVT.

V and J are TRBV24-1 and TRBJ2-1; 9 bases align to TRBD2. The germline CDR1 and CDR2 sequences are KGHDR and SFDVKD. The CDR3 loop spans 16 amino acids. J lost 0 bases, V lost 5 bases, and 4 bases had no gene match. Here the CDR3 reads CATSGLAASSYNEQFF. The CDR3 DNA sequence: TGTGCCACCAGTGGACTAGCGGCCAGCTCCTACAATGAGCAGTTCTTC.